This TCR beta chain was identified during a study of metastatic and nonmetastatic thyroid tumors. Study-level findings and limits: Significantly greater TCR beta diversity was reportedly found in malignant thyroid tumors than in benign nodules (in blood and tumor).

Thyroid surgery was preceded by no treatment in any patient. About this clone: The antigen remains unidentified.

This CDR3 region has 14 residues. Between the trimmed V and J ends, which lost 2 bases and 1 base, there was a span of 9 bases. Germline V gene lookup returns CDR1 SGDLS and CDR2 YYNGEE. TCRdb re-called the PCR reads via MiXCR. The sample shows over 45,000 clones, about 25% of them seen only once. This clonotype was sampled from a male donor with papillary thyroid cancer or a benign thyroid nodule (not recorded which). Some clones in this sample may be carry-over from other donors' samples. The sample taken for sequencing was blood. This rearrangement joins TRBV9 to TRBJ1-1; D might be TRBD1 (6 bases). The CDR3 bases are TGTGCCAGCAGCGTCGTGACAGGGAACACTGAAGCTTTCTTT. Translation: CASSVVTGNTEAFF.